The present entry profiles one T cell receptor beta chain with its context. The V and J ends lost 0 bases and 3 bases respectively, with 8 bases between them. The CDR3 contains 14 residues. Germline V gene lookup returns CDR1 MNHEY and CDR2 SVGAGI. This sample is part of a study of blood T cell repertoires in COVID-19. Clones were read by immunoSEQ multiplex PCR, and TCRdb kept only the in-frame ones, dropping some. Of about 55,000 clones in the sample, 73% are singletons; the top ten hold approximately 15%. J is TRBJ2-5 and V is TRBV6-5; D unclear. The sample taken for sequencing was peripheral blood. The source is a woman in her seventies with acute or convalescent COVID-19. Written as DNA, the CDR3 is TGTGCCAGCAGTTACTCGTACAGAAAAGAGACCCAGTACTTC. Its protein product is CASSYSYRKETQYF.